These 4 T cell receptor beta chains came from one sample sequenced in a study of CD8+CD57+ T cells in acquired aplastic anemia. TCR beta VDJ and CDR3 profiles were obtained from a genomic DNA template. In TCRdb, the reads were re-called with MiXCR into one record per CDR3 protein. Of 150,000 to 200,000 distinct CDR3 sequences listed, 63% are singletons. Sequencing input: sorted CD4+, CD8+, or CD8+CD57+ T cells (not recorded which) from PBMCs. These TCRs come from a human donor in good health.

The chain carries TRBV25-1 and TRBJ1-1; maybe TRBD1 (5 bases). With 3 bases removed from V and 6 bases from J, the gap between germline ends came to 14 bases. The CDR3 runs to 14 residues. Germline CDR1 and CDR2: MGHDK and SYGVNS. The CDR3 sequence is CASSEDKGYAEAFF. The CDR3 DNA reads as TGTGCCAGCAGTGAGGACAAAGGGTACGCTGAAGCTTTCTTT.

This chain uses TRBV6-4 with TRBJ1-5, with D maybe TRBD1 (5 bases). The V gene lost 2 bases and the J gene lost 4 bases, with 9 bases spanning the gap. The CDR3 is made up of 14 amino acids. CDR1 is MRHNA, CDR2 SNTAGT, per germline. The CDR3 here is CASSDGTSNQPQHF. CDR3 in DNA: TGTGCCAGCAGTGACGGGACTTCTAATCAGCCCCAGCATTTT.

This clonotype turned up a few times. The rearrangement uses TRBV20-1 and TRBJ2-1, with 8 positions matching TRBD1. The CDR3 consists of 14 residues. Germline V lookup: CDR1 DFQATT, CDR2 SNEGSKA (reference sequence). With V trimmed by 3 bases and J by 8 bases, 9 bases remained unmatched. In nucleotides, the CDR3 is TGCAGTGCTAGCCTGACAGGGGCTTGGGATGAGCAGTTCTTC. It encodes CSASLTGAWDEQFF.

The chain combines TRBV7-3 with TRBJ2-3; D is possibly TRBD2 (7 bases). V gave up 1 base and J gave up 4 bases, with 12 bases separating them. The CDR3 covers 15 residues. The germline CDR1 and CDR2 sequences are SGHTA and FQGTGA. The CDR3 nucleotides are TGTGCCAGCAGCTTAAGTGGGGGGGCCGCAGATACGCAGTATTTT. It translates to CASSLSGGAADTQYF.